These T cell receptor beta chains were read from a single sample in a study of blood T cell repertoires in COVID-19. The assay was immunoSEQ multiplex PCR, and TCRdb's table has in-frame clones only and misses some. The data show tens of thousands of clones, around 83% seen once. The sequenced sample was peripheral blood. All receptors derive from a woman aged 55-69 years with acute or convalescent COVID-19. CDR3s include the opening cysteine and the closing phenylalanine or tryptophan. D genes are given only for firm matches. Clone size is shown for a subset of rows, as once, few, many or a class of expanded clone.

CDR3 DNA: TGTGCCAGCAGTTTGATCACAGGGGCCGCTGAGCAGTTCTTC
CDR3 protein: CASSLITGAAEQFF
clone size: .
D gene: TRBD1
V gene: TRBV6-4
J gene: TRBJ2-1

CDR3 DNA: TGTGCCAGCAGCCCGAACCTGGGAGGGACTAGCGGAGATACGCAGTATTTT
CDR3 protein: CASSPNLGGTSGDTQYF
clone size: .
D gene: TRBD2
V gene: TRBV7-9
J gene: TRBJ2-3

CDR3 DNA: TGTGCCAGCAGTTACTCTGGACAGTCCTACGAGCAGTACTTC
CDR3 protein: CASSYSGQSYEQYF
clone size: .
D gene: .
V gene: TRBV6-6
J gene: TRBJ2-7

CDR3 DNA: TGTGCCAGCAGCTTAAGTTCCGTCTCTGGGGCCAACGTCCTGACTTTC
CDR3 protein: CASSLSSVSGANVLTF
clone size: .
D gene: .
V gene: TRBV7-3
J gene: TRBJ2-6

CDR3 DNA: TGTGCCAGCAGCCGTCGACTAGCTCAAGAGACCCAGTACTTC
CDR3 protein: CASSRRLAQETQYF
clone size: .
D gene: TRBD2
V gene: TRBV4-2
J gene: TRBJ2-5

CDR3 DNA: TGTGCCAGCAGCTCTCTAGCGGGGCCGGGTGAGACCCAGTACTTC
CDR3 protein: CASSSLAGPGETQYF
clone size: .
D gene: TRBD2
V gene: TRBV5-5
J gene: TRBJ2-5

CDR3 DNA: TGTGCCAGCAGCGGCGGGGTGGGGGACTTTGACTATGGCTACACCTTC
CDR3 protein: CASSGGVGDFDYGYTF
clone size: .
D gene: .
V gene: TRBV9
J gene: TRBJ1-2

CDR3 DNA: TGCGCCAGCAGCTTGGTTGTCGGCTACGAGCAGTACTTC
CDR3 protein: CASSLVVGYEQYF
clone size: .
D gene: .
V gene: TRBV5-1
J gene: TRBJ2-7

CDR3 DNA: TGCAGCGTAGGCGGAGCGGGGGACTACGAGCAGTACTTC
CDR3 protein: CSVGGAGDYEQYF
clone size: .
D gene: TRBD2
V gene: TRBV29-1
J gene: TRBJ2-7

CDR3 DNA: TGTGCCGGACAGGTTTTCATGAACACTGAAGCTTTCTTT
CDR3 protein: CAGQVFMNTEAFF
clone size: .
D gene: TRBD1
V gene: TRBV30
J gene: TRBJ1-1

CDR3 DNA: TGTGCCAGCAGCCTGCCCCCCATACATCATAATTCACCCCTCCACTTT
CDR3 protein: CASSLPPIHHNSPLHF
clone size: .
D gene: .
V gene: TRBV3-1/TRBV3-2
J gene: TRBJ1-6

CDR3 DNA: TGTGCCAGCAGCCGCGGGACAGGGTACGGGTACACTGAAGCTTTCTTT
CDR3 protein: CASSRGTGYGYTEAFF
clone size: .
D gene: TRBD1
V gene: TRBV7-6
J gene: TRBJ1-1

CDR3 DNA: TGTGCCAGCAGCTTTATGGGACTATGGGGCTACGAGCAGTACTTC
CDR3 protein: CASSFMGLWGYEQYF
clone size: once
D gene: TRBD2
V gene: TRBV7-8
J gene: TRBJ2-7

CDR3 DNA: TGTGCCAGTAGGAACAGGGACACTAACTATGGCTACACCTTC
CDR3 protein: CASRNRDTNYGYTF
clone size: .
D gene: .
V gene: TRBV6-6
J gene: TRBJ1-2

CDR3 DNA: TGCGCCAGCAGCTTGGAATGGGCGGGGAGAAACACCGGGGAGCTGTTTTTT
CDR3 protein: CASSLEWAGRNTGELFF
clone size: .
D gene: .
V gene: TRBV5-1
J gene: TRBJ2-2

CDR3 DNA: TGTGCCAGCAGCGCGGGACTGACTTTTGAGCAGTACTTC
CDR3 protein: CASSAGLTFEQYF
clone size: .
D gene: .
V gene: TRBV4-2
J gene: TRBJ2-7

CDR3 DNA: TGTGCCATCCATAGGGGACAGGGACGGTTGACTGAAGCTTTCTTT
CDR3 protein: CAIHRGQGRLTEAFF
clone size: .
D gene: TRBD1
V gene: TRBV10-3
J gene: TRBJ1-1

CDR3 DNA: TGCGCTGGAGGAAGTCGGAATCAGCCCCAGCATTTT
CDR3 protein: CAGGSRNQPQHF
clone size: .
D gene: .
V gene: TRBV10-1
J gene: TRBJ1-5

CDR3 DNA: TGTGCCAGCAGCATCAGGGGGTATTGGACTGAAGCTTTCTTT
CDR3 protein: CASSIRGYWTEAFF
clone size: few
D gene: TRBD1
V gene: TRBV11-3
J gene: TRBJ1-1

CDR3 DNA: TGTGCCAGCAGCGTAGGGACAAACACTGAAGCTTTCTTT
CDR3 protein: CASSVGTNTEAFF
clone size: .
D gene: .
V gene: TRBV7-9
J gene: TRBJ1-1

CDR3 DNA: TGTGCCAGCAGGCTAAATCCCCGAGGCGACACTGAAGCTTTCTTT
CDR3 protein: CASRLNPRGDTEAFF
clone size: .
D gene: .
V gene: TRBV6-4
J gene: TRBJ1-1

CDR3 DNA: TGTGCCTGGAGTGTAAACGGAAGGGGTGGCTACACCTTC
CDR3 protein: CAWSVNGRGGYTF
clone size: .
D gene: .
V gene: TRBV30
J gene: TRBJ1-2

CDR3 DNA: TGTGCCACCAGTGGTGGGACAGGGAGCACCCGGGCTGAAGCTTTCTTT
CDR3 protein: CATSGGTGSTRAEAFF
clone size: few
D gene: TRBD1
V gene: TRBV24-1
J gene: TRBJ1-1

CDR3 DNA: TGTGCCAGCACCTTTGGGGGGACGGGGGGCACTGAAGCTTTCTTT
CDR3 protein: CASTFGGTGGTEAFF
clone size: .
D gene: .
V gene: TRBV2
J gene: TRBJ1-1

CDR3 DNA: TGTGCCAGCAGCGTATCCGAGACTTCCTCTGGAAACACCATATATTTT
CDR3 protein: CASSVSETSSGNTIYF
clone size: .
D gene: .
V gene: TRBV9
J gene: TRBJ1-3

CDR3 DNA: TGTGCCTGGAGTGGTGGTGAAGGGGTCGAGCAGTACTTC
CDR3 protein: CAWSGGEGVEQYF
clone size: .
D gene: .
V gene: TRBV30
J gene: TRBJ2-7

CDR3 DNA: TGTGCCAGCAGTTACGCATCGGGACAAGGCTACGAGCAGTACTTC
CDR3 protein: CASSYASGQGYEQYF
clone size: .
D gene: .
V gene: TRBV6-5
J gene: TRBJ2-7

CDR3 DNA: TGTGCCAGCAGTTTGAAAGGGGCTGGCTACACCTTC
CDR3 protein: CASSLKGAGYTF
clone size: once
D gene: .
V gene: TRBV27
J gene: TRBJ1-2

CDR3 DNA: TGCGCCAGCAGCCAAGATCTTGAAGCGGGGGCCTACGAGCAGTACTTC
CDR3 protein: CASSQDLEAGAYEQYF
clone size: once
D gene: TRBD2
V gene: TRBV4-3
J gene: TRBJ2-7

CDR3 DNA: TGTGCCAGCAGCGGACAGGGTAGCAACGAGCAGTACTTC
CDR3 protein: CASSGQGSNEQYF
clone size: .
D gene: TRBD1
V gene: TRBV7-9
J gene: TRBJ2-7

CDR3 DNA: TGTGCCAGCAGCGACCCGGGACAGGGTTTTAAGGGCTATGGCTACACCTTC
CDR3 protein: CASSDPGQGFKGYGYTF
clone size: .
D gene: TRBD1
V gene: TRBV28
J gene: TRBJ1-2

CDR3 DNA: TGTGCCAGCAGCATAGAGATGAACACTGAAGCTTTCTTT
CDR3 protein: CASSIEMNTEAFF
clone size: .
D gene: .
V gene: TRBV12-3/TRBV12-4
J gene: TRBJ1-1

CDR3 DNA: TGTGCCAGCAGTTTCCCCGGGGCAGGGGTACCCCAGCATTTT
CDR3 protein: CASSFPGAGVPQHF
clone size: .
D gene: .
V gene: TRBV6-2/TRBV6-3
J gene: TRBJ1-5

CDR3 DNA: TGTGCCAGCAGCGCGGTGGGAAGGGGGCGGACTGAAGCTTTCTTT
CDR3 protein: CASSAVGRGRTEAFF
clone size: few
D gene: TRBD1
V gene: TRBV7-9
J gene: TRBJ1-1

CDR3 DNA: TGTGCCAGCAGTTACGGGCCCCGCTCTGGAAACACCATATATTTT
CDR3 protein: CASSYGPRSGNTIYF
clone size: .
D gene: .
V gene: TRBV6-5
J gene: TRBJ1-3

CDR3 DNA: TGTGCCAGTAGTCCGCAAGGGGCTGGGGCCAACGTCCTGACTTTC
CDR3 protein: CASSPQGAGANVLTF
clone size: .
D gene: .
V gene: TRBV19
J gene: TRBJ2-6

CDR3 DNA: TGCGCCAGCAGCTTGGATACGGGTTTAAACACTGAAGCTTTCTTT
CDR3 protein: CASSLDTGLNTEAFF
clone size: .
D gene: .
V gene: TRBV5-1
J gene: TRBJ1-1

CDR3 DNA: TGCGCCAGCAGCCAAGATGGGGGCGACCCAGATACGCAGTATTTT
CDR3 protein: CASSQDGGDPDTQYF
clone size: .
D gene: .
V gene: TRBV4-3
J gene: TRBJ2-3

CDR3 DNA: TGTGCCAGCAGTCCTTTGGACAGGGAAGAAAAACTGTTTTTT
CDR3 protein: CASSPLDREEKLFF
clone size: .
D gene: TRBD1
V gene: TRBV6-6
J gene: TRBJ1-4

CDR3 DNA: TGCGCCAGCAGCCCATCCCCTATAGCGGGAACCTACAATGAGCAGTTCTTC
CDR3 protein: CASSPSPIAGTYNEQFF
clone size: .
D gene: TRBD2
V gene: TRBV5-1
J gene: TRBJ2-1

CDR3 DNA: TGTGCCAGCAGCTTAGTCGATCGACAGGGTATTGAGCAGTTCTTC
CDR3 protein: CASSLVDRQGIEQFF
clone size: .
D gene: TRBD1
V gene: TRBV11-3
J gene: TRBJ2-1

CDR3 DNA: TGTGCCAGCAGCTTACCCCCCGGGGGGTTTAACTATGGCTACACCTTC
CDR3 protein: CASSLPPGGFNYGYTF
clone size: .
D gene: .
V gene: TRBV7-9
J gene: TRBJ1-2

CDR3 DNA: TGTGCCAGCACCCCGGGGGTAGCGGGAAGCAATGAGCAGTTCTTC
CDR3 protein: CASTPGVAGSNEQFF
clone size: many
D gene: TRBD2
V gene: TRBV6-5
J gene: TRBJ2-1

CDR3 DNA: TGTGCCAGCAGCCAAGCCAGAGATACGCAGTATTTT
CDR3 protein: CASSQARDTQYF
clone size: .
D gene: .
V gene: TRBV14
J gene: TRBJ2-3

CDR3 DNA: TGCGCCAGCAGCTTGCGGGGGGACGAGCAGTACTTC
CDR3 protein: CASSLRGDEQYF
clone size: .
D gene: TRBD2
V gene: TRBV5-1
J gene: TRBJ2-7

CDR3 DNA: TGTGCCACCAGTGACCGTGCTTGGGGAGATGGCTCCTACAATGAGCAGTTCTTC
CDR3 protein: CATSDRAWGDGSYNEQFF
clone size: .
D gene: .
V gene: TRBV24-1
J gene: TRBJ2-1

CDR3 DNA: TGTGCCAGTAGTATAATCGGGCGGGGGTATGGCTACACCTTC
CDR3 protein: CASSIIGRGYGYTF
clone size: .
D gene: .
V gene: TRBV19
J gene: TRBJ1-2

CDR3 DNA: TGTGCCAGCATCCGGGGGATGACCGGGGAGCTGTTTTTT
CDR3 protein: CASIRGMTGELFF
clone size: .
D gene: .
V gene: TRBV5-5
J gene: TRBJ2-2

CDR3 DNA: TGTGCCAGCAGTCGAACTAGCGGGGATTACAATGAGCAGTTCTTC
CDR3 protein: CASSRTSGDYNEQFF
clone size: .
D gene: TRBD2
V gene: TRBV6-5
J gene: TRBJ2-1

CDR3 DNA: TGTGCCAGCAGTCTACGGACAGGGGCTGCCTATGGCTACACCTTC
CDR3 protein: CASSLRTGAAYGYTF
clone size: .
D gene: TRBD1
V gene: TRBV6-5
J gene: TRBJ1-2

CDR3 DNA: TGTGCCAGCAGCCCCCCCGGGACAGGAAACACTGAAGCTTTCTTT
CDR3 protein: CASSPPGTGNTEAFF
clone size: .
D gene: TRBD1
V gene: TRBV7-9
J gene: TRBJ1-1

CDR3 DNA: TGTGCCAGCAGCTTCCGGGGACAGCCATTTGGCTACACCTTC
CDR3 protein: CASSFRGQPFGYTF
clone size: .
D gene: TRBD1
V gene: TRBV5-6
J gene: TRBJ1-2

CDR3 DNA: TGCAGCGTTGAAGATCCGGGACAGGGTTCTTGGTATGGCTACACCTTC
CDR3 protein: CSVEDPGQGSWYGYTF
clone size: .
D gene: TRBD1
V gene: TRBV29-1
J gene: TRBJ1-2

CDR3 DNA: TGCGCCAGCAGCCAAGGAACAGGGACCATGAACACTGAAGCTTTCTTT
CDR3 protein: CASSQGTGTMNTEAFF
clone size: .
D gene: .
V gene: TRBV4-1
J gene: TRBJ1-1

CDR3 DNA: TGCGCCAGCAGCTTGAGCACAGGGCACTCCTACAATGAGCAGTTCTTC
CDR3 protein: CASSLSTGHSYNEQFF
clone size: .
D gene: .
V gene: TRBV5-1
J gene: TRBJ2-1